One and the same sample provided the 8 T cell receptor beta chains below, sequenced in a study of T cells in Graves' hyperthyroidism and ophthalmopathy. RNA transcripts gave rise to amplified TCR beta CDR3 regions. HTBI primers were the set used in a first-round RT-PCR of the TCR CDR3. TCRdb itself ran the multiplex PCR reads through MiXCR, one entry per CDR3 protein. The top ten clones hold 60% to 80% of a sample with some 140,000 distinct CDR3 sequences, 22% of them seen once. The sequenced sample was blood. The receptors derive from a woman in her 50s with Graves' hyperthyroidism that later progressed to Graves' ophthalmopathy.

The chain couples TRBV18 to TRBJ2-4, with no clear D. The CDR3 has 13 amino acids. Germline CDR1 KGHSH, CDR2 LQKENI. V dropped 6 bases and J dropped 5 bases, with 11 bases sitting between them. Here the CDR3 reads CASSDGRQNIQYF. In DNA, the CDR3 is TGTGCCAGCTCGGACGGCCGCCAAAACATTCAGTACTTC.

This clonotype was detected ten times or more. This chain's CDR3 is CASSWGNNEQFF. The CDR3 nucleotides read TGCGCCAGCAGCTGGGGGAACAATGAGCAGTTCTTC. This chain links TRBV5-1 with TRBJ2-1; either TRBD1 or TRBD2 may fit D (5 bases each). Trimming took 3 bases from V and 5 from J, leaving 6 bases between them. The CDR3 contains 12 residues. The germline CDR1 and CDR2 sequences are SGHRS and YFSETQ.

This clonotype was detected ten times or more. V is TRBV6-1 and J is TRBJ1-2; maybe TRBD1 (6 bases). Germline CDR1 is MNHNS and CDR2 is SASEGT. V was cut by 5 bases and J by 8 bases, with 12 bases left in between. The CDR3 runs 12 residues. The CDR3 sequence: CASSHRVGGYTF. CDR3 nucleotides: TGTGCCAGCAGTCACAGGGTCGGAGGCTACACCTTC.

This clonotype was detected ten times or more. The J gene is TRBJ2-7, the V gene TRBV28, with 8 positions matching TRBD1. J gave up 1 base and V 0 bases, and 8 bases lay outside the gene matches. The CDR3 sequence is 17 residues long. CDR1 and CDR2 from the germline V gene are MDHEN and SYDVKM. The CDR3 region is CASSLWLDRGISYEQYF. CDR3 nucleotides: TGTGCCAGCAGTTTATGGTTAGACAGGGGAATTTCCTACGAGCAGTACTTC.

This clonotype was recorded many times. The chain employs TRBV12-5 and TRBJ1-1; TRBD1 is a possible D gene (5 bases). Trimming left V 1 base short and J 4 bases short, with 7 bases between. In germline, CDR1 is LGHNT, CDR2 FRNRAP. This CDR3 spans 13 amino acids. The CDR3 DNA follows: TGTGCTAGTGGTTTGGAGGGGTTCACTGAAGCTTTCTTT. It yields the protein CASGLEGFTEAFF.

The chain combines TRBV10-3 with TRBJ2-5; 7 positions match TRBD1. CDR3 size: 11 residues. CDR1 ENHRY and CDR2 SYGVKD come from the germline V gene. J gave up 14 bases and V 3 bases, and 6 bases lay outside the gene matches. DNA of the CDR3: TGTGCCATCAGTGAACCCGGGACAGTTTACTTC. Its translation: CAISEPGTVYF.

In this sample, this clonotype turned up once. The chain links TRBV7-6 to TRBJ2-1, with 11 bases fitting TRBD2. From germline, CDR1 is SGHVS and CDR2 FNYEAQ. The CDR3 spans 16 residues. V shed 3 bases, J shed 5 bases, and the junction held 6 bases outside the gene matches. CDR3 bases: TGTGCCAGCAGCTTTAGCGGGGGGGCGCCCCACAATGAGCAGTTCTTC. As protein: CASSFSGGAPHNEQFF.

This sequence joins TRBV7-9 and TRBJ2-7; D is unclear. V lost 5 bases and J 7 bases, leaving 12 bases between the germline ends. The CDR3 is 12 residues long. The germline CDR1 and CDR2 sequences are SEHNR and FQNEAQ (reference sequence). The CDR3 bases are TGTGCCAGCAGCAGTGAACTCCAAGAGCAGTACTTC. Encoded protein: CASSSELQEQYF.